This T cell receptor (beta chain) comes out of a study of T cells in Graves' hyperthyroidism and ophthalmopathy. Researchers amplified the TCR beta CDR3 regions from RNA transcripts. A first-round RT-PCR of the TCR CDR3 used the HTBI primer set. Each CDR3 protein is one row after TCRdb ran MiXCR on the multiplex PCR reads. The sample lists over 500,000 distinct CDR3 sequences, roughly a sixth occurring once. For ophthalmopathy patients, the Clinical Activity Score was at least 3 and the NOSPECS grade at least 4; duration was under 3 months. Diagnoses were made from clinical symptoms, serum measures (thyroxine and TRAb), thyroid ultrasound and orbital computed tomography. This clonotype was seen at least ten times. Germline assignment: CDR1 SGHTA and CDR2 FQGNSA. Deletions cut 5 bases from V and 6 bases from J, with 14 bases between. The CDR3 length is 13 residues.

This chain joins TRBV7-2 and TRBJ2-7; tentatively, D is TRBD2 (5 bases). The material sequenced was blood. The sequence came from a woman under 40 with Graves' ophthalmopathy. CDR3 coding DNA: TGTGCCAGCAGCGCCTCACTAGGCCCCGAGCAGTACTTC. Its translation: CASSASLGPEQYF. The variable domain in full, completed from reference TRBV7-2 and TRBJ2-7, reads GAGVSQSPSNKVTEKGKDVELRCDPISGHTALYWYRQSLGQGLEFLIYFQGNSAPDKSGLPSDRFSAERTGGSVSTLTIQRTQQEDSAVYLCASSASLGPEQYFGPGTRLTVT.